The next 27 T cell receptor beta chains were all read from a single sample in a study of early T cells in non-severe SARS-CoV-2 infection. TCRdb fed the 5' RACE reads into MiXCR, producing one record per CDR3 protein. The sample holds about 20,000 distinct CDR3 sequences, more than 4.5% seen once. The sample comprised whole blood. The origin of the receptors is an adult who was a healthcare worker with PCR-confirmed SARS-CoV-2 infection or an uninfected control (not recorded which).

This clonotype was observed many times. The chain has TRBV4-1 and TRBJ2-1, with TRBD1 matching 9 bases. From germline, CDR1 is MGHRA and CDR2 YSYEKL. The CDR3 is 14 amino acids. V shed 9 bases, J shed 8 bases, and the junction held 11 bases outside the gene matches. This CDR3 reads CASTGGTVMDEQFF. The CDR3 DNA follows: TGCGCCAGTACAGGGGGCACTGTGATGGATGAGCAGTTCTTC.

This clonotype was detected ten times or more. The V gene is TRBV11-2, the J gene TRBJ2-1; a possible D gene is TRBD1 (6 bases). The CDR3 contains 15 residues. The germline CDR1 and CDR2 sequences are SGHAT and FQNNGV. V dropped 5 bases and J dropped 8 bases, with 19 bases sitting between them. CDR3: CASSLGAGPFDEQFF. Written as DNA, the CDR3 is TGTGCCAGCAGCCTGGGGGCAGGTCCCTTCGATGAGCAGTTCTTC.

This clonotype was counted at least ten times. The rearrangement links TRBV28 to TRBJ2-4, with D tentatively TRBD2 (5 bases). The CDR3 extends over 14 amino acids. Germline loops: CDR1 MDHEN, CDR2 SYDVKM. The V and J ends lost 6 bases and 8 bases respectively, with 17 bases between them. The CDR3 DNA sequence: TGTGCCAGCAGCTTTGGACTCCAGAGGTACATTCAGTACTTC. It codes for CASSFGLQRYIQYF.

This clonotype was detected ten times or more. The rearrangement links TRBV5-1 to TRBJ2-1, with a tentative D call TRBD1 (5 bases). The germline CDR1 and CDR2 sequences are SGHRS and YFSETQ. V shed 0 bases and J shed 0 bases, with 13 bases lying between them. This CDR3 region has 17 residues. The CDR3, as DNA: TGCGCCAGCAGCTTGGTCGGCCAGGGTAGCTCCTACAATGAGCAGTTCTTC. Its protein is CASSLVGQGSSYNEQFF.

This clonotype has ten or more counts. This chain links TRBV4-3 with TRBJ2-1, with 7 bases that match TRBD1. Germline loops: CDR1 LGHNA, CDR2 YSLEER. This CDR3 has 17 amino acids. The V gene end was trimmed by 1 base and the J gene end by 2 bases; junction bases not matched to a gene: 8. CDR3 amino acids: CASSQVSTGITYNEQFF. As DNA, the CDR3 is TGCGCCAGCAGCCAAGTTTCGACAGGGATCACCTACAATGAGCAGTTCTTC.

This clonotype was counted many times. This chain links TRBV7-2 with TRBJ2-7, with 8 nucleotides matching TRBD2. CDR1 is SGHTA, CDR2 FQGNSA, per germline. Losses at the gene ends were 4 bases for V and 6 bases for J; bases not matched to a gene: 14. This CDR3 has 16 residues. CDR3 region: CASSSSIARGAGEQYF. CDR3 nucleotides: TGTGCCAGCAGCTCAAGCATTGCGCGGGGGGCCGGCGAGCAGTACTTC. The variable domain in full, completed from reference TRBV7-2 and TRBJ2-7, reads GAGVSQSPSNKVTEKGKDVELRCDPISGHTALYWYRQSLGQGLEFLIYFQGNSAPDKSGLPSDRFSAERTGGSVSTLTIQRTQQEDSAVYLCASSSSIARGAGEQYFGPGTRLTVT.

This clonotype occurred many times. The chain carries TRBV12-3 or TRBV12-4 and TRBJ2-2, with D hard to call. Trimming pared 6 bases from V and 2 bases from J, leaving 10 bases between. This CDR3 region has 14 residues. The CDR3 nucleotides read TGTGCCAGCAGAACGCGGCAAAACACCGGGGAGCTGTTTTTT. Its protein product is CASRTRQNTGELFF.

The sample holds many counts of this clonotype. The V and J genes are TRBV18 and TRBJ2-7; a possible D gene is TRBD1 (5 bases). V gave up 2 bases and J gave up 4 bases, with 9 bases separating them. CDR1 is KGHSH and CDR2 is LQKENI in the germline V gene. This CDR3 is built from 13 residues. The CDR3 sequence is CASSPRQLYEQYF. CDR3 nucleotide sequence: TGTGCCAGCTCACCAAGACAGTTATACGAGCAGTACTTC.

The CDR3 region is CASSYPDYSYEQYF. The DNA of the CDR3 is TGTGCCAGCAGTTACCCCGACTACTCCTACGAGCAGTACTTC. V is TRBV6-2 or TRBV6-3 and J is TRBJ2-7; the D gene is possibly TRBD2 (5 bases). Germline CDR1 reads MNHEY; CDR2 reads SVGEGT. V lost 2 bases and J 0 bases, leaving 8 bases between the germline ends. The CDR3 contains 14 residues.

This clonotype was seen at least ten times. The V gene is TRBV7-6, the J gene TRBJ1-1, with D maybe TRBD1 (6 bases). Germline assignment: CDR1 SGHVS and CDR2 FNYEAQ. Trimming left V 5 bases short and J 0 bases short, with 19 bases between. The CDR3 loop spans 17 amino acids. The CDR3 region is CASSPMGGHTMNTEAFF. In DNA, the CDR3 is TGTGCCAGCAGCCCCATGGGGGGACATACAATGAACACTGAAGCTTTCTTT.

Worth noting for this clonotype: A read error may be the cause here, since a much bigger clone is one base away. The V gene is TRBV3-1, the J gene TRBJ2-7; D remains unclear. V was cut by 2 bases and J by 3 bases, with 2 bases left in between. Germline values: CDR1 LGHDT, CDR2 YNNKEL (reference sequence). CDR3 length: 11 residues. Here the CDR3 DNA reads TGTGCCAGCAGCCAACTCTACGAGCAGTACTTC. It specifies CASSQLYEQYF.

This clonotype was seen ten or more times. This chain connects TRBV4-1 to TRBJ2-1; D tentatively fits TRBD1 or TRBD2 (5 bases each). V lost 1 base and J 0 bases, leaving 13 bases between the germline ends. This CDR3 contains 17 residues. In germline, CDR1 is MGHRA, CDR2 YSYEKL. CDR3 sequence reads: CASSQVSGTASYNEQFF. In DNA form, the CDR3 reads TGCGCCAGCAGCCAAGTATCCGGGACCGCCTCCTACAATGAGCAGTTCTTC.

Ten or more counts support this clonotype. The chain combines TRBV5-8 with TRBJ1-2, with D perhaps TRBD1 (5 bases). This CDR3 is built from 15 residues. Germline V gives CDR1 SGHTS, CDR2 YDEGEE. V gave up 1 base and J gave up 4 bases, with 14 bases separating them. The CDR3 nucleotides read TGTGCCAGCAGCTTGTTCGGGGGGGGAACCTATGGCTACACCTTC. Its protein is CASSLFGGGTYGYTF.

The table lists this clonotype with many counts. This CDR3 reads CASSDGAGALNEQFF. The DNA for the CDR3 is TGCGCCAGCAGTGACGGGGCGGGAGCCTTAAATGAGCAGTTCTTC. The chain combines TRBV10-1 with TRBJ2-1; 7 bases agree with TRBD2. This CDR3 comprises 15 residues. Trimming at V came to 3 bases and at J to 7 bases, leaving 9 bases not matched to a gene. Germline assignment: CDR1 WNHNN and CDR2 SYGVQD (reference sequence).

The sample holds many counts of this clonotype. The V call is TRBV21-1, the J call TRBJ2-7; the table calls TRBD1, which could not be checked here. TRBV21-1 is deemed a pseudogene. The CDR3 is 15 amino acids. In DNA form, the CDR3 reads TGTGCCAGCAGCAAAAGGGGGAATAATATGTACGAGCAGTACTTC. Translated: CASSKRGNNMYEQYF.

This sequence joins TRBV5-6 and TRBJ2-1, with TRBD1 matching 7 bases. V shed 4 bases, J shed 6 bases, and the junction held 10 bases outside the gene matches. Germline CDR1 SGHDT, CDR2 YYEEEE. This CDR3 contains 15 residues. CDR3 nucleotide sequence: TGTGCCAGCAGCCGGGTCCCGGACAGGCGCAATGAGCAGTTCTTC. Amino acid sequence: CASSRVPDRRNEQFF.

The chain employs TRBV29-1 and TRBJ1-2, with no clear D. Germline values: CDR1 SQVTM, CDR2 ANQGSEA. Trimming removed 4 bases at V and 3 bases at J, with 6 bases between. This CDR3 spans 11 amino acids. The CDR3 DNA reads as TGCAGCGTTGGAATGGACTATGGCTACACCTTC. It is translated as CSVGMDYGYTF.

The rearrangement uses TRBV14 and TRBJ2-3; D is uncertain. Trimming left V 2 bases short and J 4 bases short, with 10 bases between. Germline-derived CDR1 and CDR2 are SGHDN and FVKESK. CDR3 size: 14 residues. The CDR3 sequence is CASSQTRWADTQYF. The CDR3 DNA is TGTGCCAGCAGCCAAACCAGATGGGCAGATACGCAGTATTTT.

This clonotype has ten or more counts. In DNA, the CDR3 is TGTGCCAGCAGTGAAGTCCCCGGGAGTGAATCAGATACGCAGTATTTT. This sequence encodes CASSEVPGSESDTQYF. This chain connects TRBV6-1 to TRBJ2-3, with D tentatively TRBD2 (6 bases). Germline values: CDR1 MNHNS, CDR2 SASEGT. This CDR3 has 16 residues. Trimming shortened V by 1 base and J by 4 bases, and 15 bases separated the two germline ends.

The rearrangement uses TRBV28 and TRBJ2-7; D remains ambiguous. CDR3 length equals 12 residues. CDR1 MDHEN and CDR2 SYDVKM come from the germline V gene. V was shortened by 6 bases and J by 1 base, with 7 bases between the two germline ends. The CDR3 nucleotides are TGTGCCAGCAGGATGGGGTCCTACGAGCAGTACTTC. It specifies CASRMGSYEQYF.

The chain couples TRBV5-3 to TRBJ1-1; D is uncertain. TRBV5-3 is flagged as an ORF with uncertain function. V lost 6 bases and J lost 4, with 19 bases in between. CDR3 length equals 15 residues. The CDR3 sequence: CARTGREFLGTEAFF. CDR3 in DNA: TGTGCCAGAACCGGGCGGGAATTCTTGGGCACTGAAGCTTTCTTT.

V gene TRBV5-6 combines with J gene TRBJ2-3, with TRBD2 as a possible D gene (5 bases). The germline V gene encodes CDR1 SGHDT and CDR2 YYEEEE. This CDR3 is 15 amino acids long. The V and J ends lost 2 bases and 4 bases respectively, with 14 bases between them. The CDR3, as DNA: TGTGCCAGCAGCTTCCGACGAGGGCGGGCAGATACGCAGTATTTT. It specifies CASSFRRGRADTQYF.

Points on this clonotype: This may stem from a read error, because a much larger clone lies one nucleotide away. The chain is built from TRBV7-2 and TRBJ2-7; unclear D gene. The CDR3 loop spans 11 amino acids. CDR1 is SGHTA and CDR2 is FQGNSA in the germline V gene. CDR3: CASSQRYELYF. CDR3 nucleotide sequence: TGTGCCAGCAGCCAACGCTACGAGCTGTACTTC. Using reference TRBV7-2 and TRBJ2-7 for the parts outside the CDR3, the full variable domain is GAGVSQSPSNKVTEKGKDVELRCDPISGHTALYWYRQSLGQGLEFLIYFQGNSAPDKSGLPSDRFSAERTGGSVSTLTIQRTQQEDSAVYLCASSQRYELYFGPGTRLTVT.

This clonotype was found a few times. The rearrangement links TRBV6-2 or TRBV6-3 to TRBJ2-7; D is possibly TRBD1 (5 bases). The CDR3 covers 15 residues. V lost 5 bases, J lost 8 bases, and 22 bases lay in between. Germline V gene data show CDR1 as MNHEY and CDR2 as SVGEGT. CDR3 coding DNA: TGTGCCAGCAGTCCCAAGTCGACAGTCCGATTGAAGCAGTACTTC. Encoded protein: CASSPKSTVRLKQYF.

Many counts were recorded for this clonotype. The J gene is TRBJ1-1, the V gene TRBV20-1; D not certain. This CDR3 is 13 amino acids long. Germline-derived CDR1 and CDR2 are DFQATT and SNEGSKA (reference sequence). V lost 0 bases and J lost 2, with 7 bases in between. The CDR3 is CSAREAVNTEAFF. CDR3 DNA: TGCAGTGCTAGAGAAGCAGTAAACACTGAAGCTTTCTTT.

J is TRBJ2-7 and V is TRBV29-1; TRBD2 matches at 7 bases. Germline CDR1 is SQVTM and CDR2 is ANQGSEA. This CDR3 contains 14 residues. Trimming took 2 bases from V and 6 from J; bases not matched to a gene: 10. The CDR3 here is CSVEKINGGSEQYF. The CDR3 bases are TGCAGCGTTGAAAAGATAAATGGCGGGAGCGAGCAGTACTTC.

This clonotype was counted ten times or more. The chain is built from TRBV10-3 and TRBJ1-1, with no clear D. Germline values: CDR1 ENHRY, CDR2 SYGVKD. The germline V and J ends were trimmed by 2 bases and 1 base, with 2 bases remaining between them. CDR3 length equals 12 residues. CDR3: CAISEGNTEAFF. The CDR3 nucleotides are TGTGCCATCAGTGAGGGGAACACTGAAGCTTTCTTT.